This TCR beta chain was retrieved from a study of T cell responses to AZD1222 COVID-19 vaccine. The study, taken as a whole, reports: White British people made up most donors, females outnumbered males, and clonal diversity was possibly underestimated. Among vaccine-associated CD4 TCRs, coverage spanned spike, with dominance at 160-218 and 743-854. As reported, nearly half of all spike-specific TCRs target variant regions that are unmutated.

The ends were cut back, 0 bases at V and 1 base at J, with 13 bases in the middle. The CDR3 is 16 residues long. Germline V gene sequence: CDR1 LNHNV, CDR2 YYDKDF (reference sequence). Of note for this clone: Its matching antigen is unknown.

Assay: immunoSEQ multiplex PCR; the TCRdb copy retains only in-frame clones and omits some. In the table there are 80,000 or so clones, roughly 90% of which are singletons. The genes are TRBV15 and TRBJ2-7; D not certain. The sequence came from an adult in good health. Sequenced here: peripheral blood, sampled on day 0 of AZD1222 vaccination. The CDR3 DNA reads TGTGCCACCAGCAGAGATAGGACCTTGAGATCCTACGAGCAGTACTTC. It specifies CATSRDRTLRSYEQYF. The full variable domain, rest sourced from reference TRBV15 and TRBJ2-7, is DAMVIQNPRYQVTQFGKPVTLSCSQTLNHNVMYWYQQKSSQAPKLLFHYYDKDFNNEADTPDNFQSRRPNTSFCFLDIRSPGLGDTAMYLCATSRDRTLRSYEQYFGPGTRLTVT.